This TCR beta chain is drawn from a study of PD-1 blockade in classical Hodgkin lymphoma. Time point noted: cycle 4 day 1 (C4D1), after 5 to 7 weeks of nivolumab. After autologous stem cell transplantation all patients relapsed, and prior brentuximab vedotin exposure differed between cohorts. Whole-study findings and limits: The baseline diversity of complete responders showed similarity to that of newly diagnosed patients. Relapsed/refractory patients reportedly had the lowest baseline TCR diversity, below newly diagnosed patients, who were below healthy donors.

V was shortened by 4 bases and J by 3 bases, with 10 bases between the two germline ends. The CDR3 covers 14 residues. Germline-derived CDR1 and CDR2 are SGDLS and YYNGEE. The protocol was immunoSEQ multiplex PCR, while the TCRdb copy is restricted to in-frame clones and leaves out a portion. The table shows 57,000 or so clones, with nearly 90% occurring only once. About this clone itself: Antigen: not known.

Sequenced material: peripheral blood mononuclear cells (PBMCs), taken before the fourth cycle of nivolumab. V usage is TRBV9 and J usage is TRBJ2-2, with unresolved D. The origin of this receptor is a human donor with classical Hodgkin lymphoma. The CDR3 DNA sequence: TGTGCCAGCAGCTTACAGCGATACACCGGGGAGCTGTTTTTT. Translated, it gives CASSLQRYTGELFF.